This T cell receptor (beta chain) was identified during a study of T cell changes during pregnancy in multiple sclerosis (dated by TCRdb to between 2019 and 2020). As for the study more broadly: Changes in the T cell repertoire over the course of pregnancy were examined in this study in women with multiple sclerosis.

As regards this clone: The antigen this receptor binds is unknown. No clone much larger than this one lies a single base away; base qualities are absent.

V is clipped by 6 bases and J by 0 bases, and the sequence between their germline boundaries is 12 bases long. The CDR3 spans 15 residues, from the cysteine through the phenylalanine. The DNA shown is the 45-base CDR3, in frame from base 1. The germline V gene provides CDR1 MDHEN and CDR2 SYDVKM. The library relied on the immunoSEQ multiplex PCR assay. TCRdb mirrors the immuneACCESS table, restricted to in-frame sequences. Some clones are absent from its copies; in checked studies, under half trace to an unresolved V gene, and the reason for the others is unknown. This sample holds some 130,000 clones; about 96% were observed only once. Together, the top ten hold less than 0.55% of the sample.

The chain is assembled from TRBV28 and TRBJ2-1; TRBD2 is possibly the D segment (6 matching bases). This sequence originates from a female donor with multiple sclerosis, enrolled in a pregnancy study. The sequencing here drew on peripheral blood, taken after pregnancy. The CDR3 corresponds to CASSRGLGSYNEQFF. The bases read TGTGCCAGCAGCCGGGGACTGGGCTCCTACAATGAGCAGTTCTTC.